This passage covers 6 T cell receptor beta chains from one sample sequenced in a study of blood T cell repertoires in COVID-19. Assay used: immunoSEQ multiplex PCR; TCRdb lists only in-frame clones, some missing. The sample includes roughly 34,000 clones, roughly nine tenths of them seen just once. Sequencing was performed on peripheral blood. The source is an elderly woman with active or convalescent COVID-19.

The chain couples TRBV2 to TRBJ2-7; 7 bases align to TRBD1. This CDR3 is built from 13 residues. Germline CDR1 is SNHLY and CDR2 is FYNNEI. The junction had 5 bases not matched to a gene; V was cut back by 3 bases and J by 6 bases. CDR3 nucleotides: TGTGCCAGCAGTGAGAAGACAGGGCTCGAGCAGTACTTC. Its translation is CASSEKTGLEQYF.

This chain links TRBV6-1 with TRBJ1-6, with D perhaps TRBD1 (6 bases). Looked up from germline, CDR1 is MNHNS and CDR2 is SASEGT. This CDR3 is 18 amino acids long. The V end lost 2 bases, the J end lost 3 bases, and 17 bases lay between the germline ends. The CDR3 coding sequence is TGTGCCAGCAGTGAAAAGGGGACACCGGCCAACTATAATTCACCCCTCCACTTT. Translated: CASSEKGTPANYNSPLHF.

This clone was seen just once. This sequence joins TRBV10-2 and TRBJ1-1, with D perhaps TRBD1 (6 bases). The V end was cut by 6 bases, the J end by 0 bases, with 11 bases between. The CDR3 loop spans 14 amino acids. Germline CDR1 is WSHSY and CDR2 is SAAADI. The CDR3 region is CASSLGQMNTEAFF. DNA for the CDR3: TGCGCCAGCAGCCTCGGACAGATGAACACTGAAGCTTTCTTT.

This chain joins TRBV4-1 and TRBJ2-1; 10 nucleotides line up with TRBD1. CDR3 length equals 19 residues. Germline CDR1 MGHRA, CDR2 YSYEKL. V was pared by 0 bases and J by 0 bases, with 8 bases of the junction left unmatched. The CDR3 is CASSQERDRGIHSYNEQFF. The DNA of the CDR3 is TGCGCCAGCAGCCAAGAGAGGGACAGGGGAATCCACTCCTACAATGAGCAGTTCTTC.

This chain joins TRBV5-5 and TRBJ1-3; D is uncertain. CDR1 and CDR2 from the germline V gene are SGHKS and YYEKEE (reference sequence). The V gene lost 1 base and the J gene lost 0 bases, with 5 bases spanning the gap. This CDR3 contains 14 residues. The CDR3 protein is CASSLTVSGNTIYF. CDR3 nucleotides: TGTGCCAGCAGCTTGACAGTCTCTGGAAACACCATATATTTT.

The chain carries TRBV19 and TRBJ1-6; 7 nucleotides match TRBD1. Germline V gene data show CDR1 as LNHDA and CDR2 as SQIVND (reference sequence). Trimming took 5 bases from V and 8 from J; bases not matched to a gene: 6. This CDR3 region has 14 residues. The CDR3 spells CASSGGTAYSPLHF. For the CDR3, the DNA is TGTGCCAGTAGTGGGGGGACAGCTTATTCACCCCTCCACTTT.